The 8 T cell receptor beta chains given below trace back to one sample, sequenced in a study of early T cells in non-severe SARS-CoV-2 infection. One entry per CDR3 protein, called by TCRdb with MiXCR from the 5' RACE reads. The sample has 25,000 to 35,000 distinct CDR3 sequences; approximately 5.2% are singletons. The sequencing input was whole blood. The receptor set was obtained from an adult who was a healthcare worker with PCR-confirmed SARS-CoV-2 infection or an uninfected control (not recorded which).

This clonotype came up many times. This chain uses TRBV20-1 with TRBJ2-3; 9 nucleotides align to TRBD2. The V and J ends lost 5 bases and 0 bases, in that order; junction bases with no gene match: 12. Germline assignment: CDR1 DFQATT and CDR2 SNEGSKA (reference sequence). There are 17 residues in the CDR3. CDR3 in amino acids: CSASGTSPSSSTDTQYF. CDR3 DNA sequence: TGCAGTGCTTCCGGGACTAGCCCGTCCTCTAGCACAGATACGCAGTATTTT.

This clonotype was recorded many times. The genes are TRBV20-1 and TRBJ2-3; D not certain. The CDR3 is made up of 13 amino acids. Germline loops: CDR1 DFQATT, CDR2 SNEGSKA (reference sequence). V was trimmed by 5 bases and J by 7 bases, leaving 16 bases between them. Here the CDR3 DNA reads TGCAGTGCTCCCCTAACGGCTGCGAATACGCAGTATTTT. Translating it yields CSAPLTAANTQYF.

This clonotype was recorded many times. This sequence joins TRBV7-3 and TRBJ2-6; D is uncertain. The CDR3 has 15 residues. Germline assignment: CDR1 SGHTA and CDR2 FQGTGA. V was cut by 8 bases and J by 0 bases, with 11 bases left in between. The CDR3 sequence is CASGQSLSGANVLTF. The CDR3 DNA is TGTGCCAGCGGCCAGTCCCTCTCTGGGGCCAACGTCCTGACTTTC.

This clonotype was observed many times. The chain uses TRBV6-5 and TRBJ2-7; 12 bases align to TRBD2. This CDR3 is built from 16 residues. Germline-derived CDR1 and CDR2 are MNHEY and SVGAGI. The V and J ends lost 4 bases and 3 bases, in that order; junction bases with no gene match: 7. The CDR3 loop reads CASSLQLAGGGYEQYF. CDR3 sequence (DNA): TGTGCCAGCAGTTTACAACTAGCGGGAGGAGGCTACGAGCAGTACTTC.

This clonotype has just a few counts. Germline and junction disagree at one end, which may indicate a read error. The CDR3 is CASVLALGPSGNTIYF. The CDR3 DNA reads TGTGCTAGTGTTTTGGCACTAGGGCCCTCTGGAAACACCATATATTTT. The chain recombines TRBV12-5 with TRBJ1-3; D is ambiguous. The germline gives CDR1 LGHNT, CDR2 FRNRAP. This CDR3 region has 16 residues.

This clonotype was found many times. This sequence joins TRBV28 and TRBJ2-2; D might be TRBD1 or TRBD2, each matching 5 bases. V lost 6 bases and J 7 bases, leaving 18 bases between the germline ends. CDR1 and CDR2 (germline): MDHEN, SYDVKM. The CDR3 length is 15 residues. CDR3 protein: CASRLSRDRNGELFF. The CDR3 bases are TGTGCCAGCAGGCTGTCAAGGGACCGAAACGGGGAGCTGTTTTTT.

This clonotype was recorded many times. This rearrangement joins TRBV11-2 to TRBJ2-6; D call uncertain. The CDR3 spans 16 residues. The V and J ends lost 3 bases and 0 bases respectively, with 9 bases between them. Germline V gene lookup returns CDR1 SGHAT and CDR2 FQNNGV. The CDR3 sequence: CASSFRLSSGANVLTF. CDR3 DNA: TGTGCCAGCAGCTTCCGACTTTCCTCTGGGGCCAACGTCCTGACTTTC.

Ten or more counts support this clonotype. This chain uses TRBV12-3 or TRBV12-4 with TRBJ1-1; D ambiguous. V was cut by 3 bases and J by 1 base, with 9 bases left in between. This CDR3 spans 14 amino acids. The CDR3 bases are TGTGCCAGCAGTTTGGGTGCCTGGAACACTGAAGCTTTCTTT. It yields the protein CASSLGAWNTEAFF.